Detailed here is one T cell receptor (beta chain). Its antigen is currently unknown. This entry comes from a study of T cell responses to AZD1222 COVID-19 vaccine. This table comes from immunoSEQ multiplex PCR, and its TCRdb copy is limited to in-frame clones, with some not included. The repertoire holds approximately 30,000 clones, about 80% seen once, with roughly 4% in the top ten. Findings and caveats of the study: Spike-specific TCR breadth and depth were elevated following two AZD1222 doses. Donors were chiefly white British, with a greater number of females, and clonal diversity was perhaps underestimated.

V lost 4 bases and J lost 0, with 11 bases in between. The CDR3 has 15 residues. Germline assignment: CDR1 KGHDR and CDR2 SFDVKD. The V call is TRBV24-1, the J call TRBJ1-2; possible D gene TRBD1, 6 bases. The receptor's source is an adult who received the AZD1222 COVID-19 vaccine. The sample here was peripheral blood, taken 28 days after the second AZD1222 dose. The CDR3, as DNA: TGTGCCACCAGTGACCCGACAGGAGCTAACTATGGCTACACCTTC. Translation: CATSDPTGANYGYTF.